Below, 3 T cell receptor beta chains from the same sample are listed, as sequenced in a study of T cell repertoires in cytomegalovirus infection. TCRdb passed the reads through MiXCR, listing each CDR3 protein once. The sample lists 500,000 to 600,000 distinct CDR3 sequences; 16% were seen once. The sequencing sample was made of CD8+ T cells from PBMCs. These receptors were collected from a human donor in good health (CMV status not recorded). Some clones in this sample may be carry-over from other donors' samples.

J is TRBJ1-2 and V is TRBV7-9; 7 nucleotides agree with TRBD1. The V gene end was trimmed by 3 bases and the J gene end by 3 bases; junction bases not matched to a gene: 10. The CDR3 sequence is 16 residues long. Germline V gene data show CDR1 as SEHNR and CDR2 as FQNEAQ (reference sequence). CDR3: CASSFPPRGIYYGYTF. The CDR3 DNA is TGTGCCAGCAGCTTCCCACCCAGGGGGATCTACTATGGCTACACCTTC.

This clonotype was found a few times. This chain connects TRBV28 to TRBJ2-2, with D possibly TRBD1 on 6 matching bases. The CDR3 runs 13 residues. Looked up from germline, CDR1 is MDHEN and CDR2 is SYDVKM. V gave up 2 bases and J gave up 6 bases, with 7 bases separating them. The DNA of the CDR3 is TGTGCCAGCAGTTTAAAGGGGGCCGGGGAGCTGTTTTTT. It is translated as CASSLKGAGELFF.

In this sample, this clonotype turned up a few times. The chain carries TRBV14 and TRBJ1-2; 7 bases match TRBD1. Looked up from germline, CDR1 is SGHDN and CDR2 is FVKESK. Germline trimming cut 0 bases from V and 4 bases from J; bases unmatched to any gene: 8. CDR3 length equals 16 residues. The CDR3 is CASSQDPDRVAYGYTF. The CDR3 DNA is TGTGCCAGCAGCCAAGACCCCGACAGGGTGGCCTATGGCTACACCTTC.